A selection of T cell receptor beta chains follows, all from one sample in a study of cytomegalovirus exposure and HLA in healthy donors. Generated by immunoSEQ multiplex PCR, the TCRdb table keeps only in-frame clones and is missing some. The data show 45,000 to 65,000 clones, approximately 81% seen once. The sample comprised PBMCs. The receptor source for this set is a woman between 18 and 29 years old in good health and CMV-seronegative. Both conserved end residues are part of each CDR3. The D gene is left open where the match is weak. The size of a clone is reported for some rows only, either as once, few or many, or as a class for expanded clones.

. | TRBD2 | TRBJ2-7 | TRBV7-9 | TGTGCCAGCAGCTTCCTAAGGTCTAGCGGGTTTGCCGAGCAGTACTTC | CASSFLRSSGFAEQYF
. | . | TRBJ1-5 | TRBV6-6 | TGTGCCAGCAGTTACGACAGACGCAATCAGCCCCAGCATTTT | CASSYDRRNQPQHF
. | TRBD2 | TRBJ2-3 | TRBV13 | TGTGCCAGCAGCTTTCGGACTAGCGGCACAGATACGCAGTATTTT | CASSFRTSGTDTQYF
. | TRBD1 | TRBJ2-5 | TRBV11-2 | TGTGCCAGCAACCTACGACAGGGAGAGACCCAGTACTTC | CASNLRQGETQYF
. | TRBD2 | TRBJ2-2 | TRBV30 | TGTGCCTGGTCAAGATGGGGGGGCGGGGAGCTGTTTTTT | CAWSRWGGGELFF
. | TRBD2 | TRBJ2-1 | TRBV7-6 | TGTGCCAGCAGCTTCGGACTAGCGGACAATGAGCAGTTCTTC | CASSFGLADNEQFF
. | TRBD2 | TRBJ2-1 | TRBV7-2 | TGTGCCAGCAGCCCAGGACTAGGCCACAATGAGCAGTTCTTC | CASSPGLGHNEQFF
. | TRBD2 | TRBJ2-2 | TRBV11-2 | TGTGCCAGCAGCTTAGAAGCGAGCGGGAGTGACACCGGGGAGCTGTTTTTT | CASSLEASGSDTGELFF
. | . | TRBJ2-1 | TRBV15 | TGTGCCACCAGCAGGGGACGGGAGACCTACAATGAGCAGTTCTTC | CATSRGRETYNEQFF
few | TRBD1 | TRBJ2-1 | TRBV25-1 | TGTGCCAGCAGTGAATGGCGGACAGGGGGGAACAATGAGCAGTTCTTC | CASSEWRTGGNNEQFF
. | . | TRBJ2-3 | TRBV27 | TGTGCCAGCAGCTCCCTAGATACGCAGTATTTT | CASSSLDTQYF
. | . | TRBJ1-2 | TRBV4-1 | TGCGCCAGCAGCCCCATGGGCACCAACTATGGCTACACCTTC | CASSPMGTNYGYTF
. | . | TRBJ2-6 | TRBV19 | TGTGCCAGTAGTAGCCCCTATAGCTTCTCTGGGGCCAACGGCCTGACTTTC | CASSSPYSFSGANGLTF
once | . | TRBJ2-2 | TRBV6-1 | TGTGCCAGCAGGCGAGGGGAGGCGGAAACCGGGGAGCTGTTTTTT | CASRRGEAETGELFF
. | TRBD1 | TRBJ2-3 | TRBV6-5 | TGTGCCAGCAGTGCCGGACAGGGGGCAACAGATACGCAGTATTTT | CASSAGQGATDTQYF
. | . | TRBJ2-1 | TRBV28 | TGTGCCAGCAGTTTAGGGACACGGGGTGAGATATACAATGAGCAGTTCTTC | CASSLGTRGEIYNEQFF
few | . | TRBJ1-4 | TRBV5-1 | TGCGCCAGCAGTTCTTTAAGGGGGAGTAATGAAAAACTGTTTTTT | CASSSLRGSNEKLFF
. | . | TRBJ1-3 | TRBV2 | TGTGCCAGCAGTGACCCCAGGGGTCGCAACACCATATATTTT | CASSDPRGRNTIYF
. | . | TRBJ1-3 | TRBV27 | TGTGCCAGCAGGCCCCTGGGGGGGCCCTCTGGAAACACCATATATTTT | CASRPLGGPSGNTIYF
. | . | TRBJ2-3 | TRBV2 | TGTGCCAGCAGTCCTACCTTCCGCGGGAGCACAGATACGCAGTATTTT | CASSPTFRGSTDTQYF
. | . | TRBJ2-1 | TRBV7-9 | TGTGCCAGCAGCTTAGTCGGGTTCCCCCTCAATGAGCAGTTCTTC | CASSLVGFPLNEQFF
. | . | TRBJ1-1 | TRBV29-1 | TGCAGCGTTGAAGAGGGGGGGTCAGCTTTCTTT | CSVEEGGSAFF
. | TRBD2 | TRBJ2-1 | TRBV9 | TGTGCCAGCAGCTCGAGGACTAGCGGAATAAACAATGAGCAGTTCTTC | CASSSRTSGINNEQFF
. | TRBD2 | TRBJ2-3 | TRBV11-2 | TGTGCCAGCAGCTCTCGGACTAGCGGGGCCAGCACAGATACGCAGTATTTT | CASSSRTSGASTDTQYF
once | . | TRBJ2-7 | TRBV2 | TGTGCCAGGAGGGACTCCGGCAACTACGAGCAGTACTTC | CARRDSGNYEQYF
. | . | TRBJ1-5 | TRBV19 | TGTGCCAGTAGTATGGTAGCCGATCAGCCCCAGCATTTT | CASSMVADQPQHF
. | . | TRBJ1-3 | TRBV5-1 | TGCGCCAGCAGTACAGGGACCTCTGGAAACACCATATATTTT | CASSTGTSGNTIYF
. | TRBD1 | TRBJ1-2 | TRBV30 | TGTGCCTGGAGTGATTTACAGGGGGCTGCATTCGGCTACACCTTC | CAWSDLQGAAFGYTF
. | TRBD2 | TRBJ2-3 | TRBV4-2 | TGTGCCAGCAGCCAAGGGGGGGGGTTGGGCACAGATACGCAGTATTTT | CASSQGGGLGTDTQYF
. | . | TRBJ2-7 | TRBV5-1 | TGCGCCAGCAGCTTGACAGGGTATAGTGGCTACGAGCAGTACTTC | CASSLTGYSGYEQYF
. | . | TRBJ2-7 | TRBV11-1 | TGTGCCAGCAGCTTATTGGGGAGATTCGGGAGCCCATCCTACGAGCAGTACTTC | CASSLLGRFGSPSYEQYF
. | TRBD1 | TRBJ1-2 | TRBV6-4 | TGTGCCAGCAGTGAGAGCAGGGGACAGGTTAACTATGGCTACACCTTC | CASSESRGQVNYGYTF
. | TRBD2 | TRBJ2-1 | TRBV4-1 | TGCGCCAGCAGCCAAGACCCGACTAGCGGGACGCCCGGGGAGTTCTTC | CASSQDPTSGTPGEFF
. | TRBD2 | TRBJ2-1 | TRBV6-6 | TGTGCCAGCAGACTCAGCGGGGGAGGTCTCAATGAGCAGTTCTTC | CASRLSGGGLNEQFF
. | . | TRBJ1-1 | TRBV25-1 | TGTGCCAGCAGTGAACGCACGGGGAGTGGCACTGAAGCTTTCTTT | CASSERTGSGTEAFF
. | . | TRBJ2-2 | TRBV5-4 | TGTGCCAGCAGCTTGACCGATCGGAGCGGGGAGCTGTTTTTT | CASSLTDRSGELFF
. | . | TRBJ2-3 | TRBV27 | TGTGCCAGTTCAGACAACACAGATACGCAGTATTTT | CASSDNTDTQYF
once | TRBD2 | TRBJ2-5 | TRBV6-1 | TGTGCCAGCAGTGAAGGGGGAGGGTTTGAGTACTTC | CASSEGGGFEYF
. | . | TRBJ1-2 | TRBV18 | TGTGCCAGCTCACCAATAAACAGAGACTATGGCTACACCTTC | CASSPINRDYGYTF
. | TRBD2 | TRBJ2-3 | TRBV7-6 | TGTGCCAGCAGCTCCCTTTGGACTAGCGCCTCCGGCACAGATACGCAGTATTTT | CASSSLWTSASGTDTQYF
. | . | TRBJ2-3 | TRBV6-6 | TGTGCCAGCAGTTATGGCCTAGCAGGTAGCACAGATACGCAGTATTTT | CASSYGLAGSTDTQYF
. | . | TRBJ2-3 | TRBV19 | TGTGCCAGTAGTATTGGGCCTCTCACAGATACGCAGTATTTT | CASSIGPLTDTQYF
. | . | TRBJ1-5 | TRBV2 | TGTGCCAGCAGTCTACCGACAGAGCCCCAGCATTTT | CASSLPTEPQHF
few | TRBD2 | TRBJ2-1 | TRBV2 | TGTGCCACCCGACTAGCGGGTTCCTACAATGAGCAGTTCTTC | CATRLAGSYNEQFF
. | TRBD1 | TRBJ1-1 | TRBV28 | TGTGCCAGCAGCTGGGACAGAGAGCTCACTGAAGCTTTCTTT | CASSWDRELTEAFF
. | . | TRBJ1-4 | TRBV7-9 | TGTGCCAGCAGCTTAACCAGGGATTGGGAAAAACTGTTTTTT | CASSLTRDWEKLFF
once | TRBD1 | TRBJ1-2 | TRBV6-5 | TGTGCCAGCAGTTTTACGGACAGGAGACACTATGGCTACACCTTC | CASSFTDRRHYGYTF
. | TRBD1 | TRBJ2-6 | TRBV5-1 | TGCGCCAGCAGCCCGCGAGTACAGGGGACGGAGGCTGGGGCCAACGGCCTGACTTTC | CASSPRVQGTEAGANGLTF
. | TRBD1 | TRBJ2-7 | TRBV11-2 | TGTGCCAGCAGCTTACCCTCCCTGACAGGGGCTTACGAGCAGTACTTC | CASSLPSLTGAYEQYF
. | TRBD1 | TRBJ1-4 | TRBV6-6 | TGTGCCAGCAGTTACCCGGCAGGGGGGTATGAAAAACTGTTTTTT | CASSYPAGGYEKLFF
. | . | TRBJ2-5 | TRBV5-1 | TGCGCCAGCAGCTTGTGGCCAGGGCAAGAGACCCAGTACTTC | CASSLWPGQETQYF
. | . | TRBJ1-4 | TRBV2 | TGTGCCAGCATCGCATCAGGGAATAATGAAAAACTGTTTTTT | CASIASGNNEKLFF
. | . | TRBJ1-1 | TRBV13 | TGTGCCAGCAGCTTAACAGGGAAACAAGCTTTCTTT | CASSLTGKQAFF
. | TRBD1 | TRBJ2-1 | TRBV28 | TGTGCCAGCAGTGGGACAGGGGGGAATCCTGACAATGAGCAGTTCTTC | CASSGTGGNPDNEQFF
. | . | TRBJ2-2 | TRBV19 | TGTGCCAGTAGTAAGACAGGCTACCTCGACACCGGGGAGCTGTTTTTT | CASSKTGYLDTGELFF
. | . | TRBJ2-7 | TRBV21-1 | TGTGCCAGCAGCAAGGGGACTAGCTCCTACGAGCAGTACTTC | CASSKGTSSYEQYF
. | . | TRBJ2-6 | TRBV27 | TGTGCCAGCAGTCGGACAGCTGGGGCCAACGGCCTGACTTTC | CASSRTAGANGLTF